This T cell receptor beta chain was retrieved from a study of cytomegalovirus exposure and HLA in healthy donors. 13 Jbeta primers and 60 Vbeta primers were used for the PCR. Clones were read by immunoSEQ multiplex PCR, and TCRdb kept only the in-frame ones, dropping some. This table holds 110,000 to 150,000 clones, roughly 80% found once. Per the germline V gene, CDR1 is SGHDT and CDR2 is YYEEEE. V lost 7 bases to trimming and J lost 1 base, with 11 bases between them. The CDR3 contains 13 residues. V and J are TRBV5-6 and TRBJ1-1; weak D call: TRBD1 (5 bases). This TCR was sampled from a boy aged 2 to 9 in good health and CMV-seronegative. The sequenced sample consisted of PBMCs. The CDR3 loop is CASGNGANTEAFF. The DNA for the CDR3 is TGTGCCAGCGGCAATGGGGCGAACACTGAAGCTTTCTTT.